This T cell receptor beta chain was recorded in a study of blood T cell repertoires in COVID-19. Methods used by the authors: Quantification of nucleated cells was approximated via reference gene primer amplification. TCRdb's table, derived via immunoSEQ multiplex PCR, lists solely in-frame clones and lacks some. From that table come the V and J calls and clone size; the DNA was used to work out D and trimming. Seen here are some 140,000 clones, over 65% observed once, and the top ten hold about 1.8%. Germline V CDR1 and CDR2: SGHTS, YDEGEE. This CDR3 has 16 amino acids. Trimming cost V 2 bases and J 0 bases; bases outside gene matches: 6.

Sample: peripheral blood. The V gene is TRBV5-8, the J gene TRBJ2-3, with TRBD2 matching 7 bases. The TCR originated in a man older than 75 with acute or convalescent COVID-19. CDR3 sequence: CASSLGLAASTDTQYF. The CDR3 DNA reads as TGTGCCAGCAGCTTAGGCCTAGCGGCTAGCACAGATACGCAGTATTTT. The entire variable domain, with the rest obtained from reference TRBV5-8 and TRBJ2-3, is as follows: EAGVTQSPTHLIKTRGQQATLRCSPISGHTSVYWYQQALGLGLQFLLWYDEGEERNRGNFPPRFSGRQFPNYSSELNVNALELEDSALYLCASSLGLAASTDTQYFGPGTRLTVL.